These T cell receptor beta chains were read from a single sample in a study of regulatory T cells in long-lasting Graves disease. TCRdb reprocessed the multiplex PCR reads with MiXCR, giving one entry per CDR3 protein. The data show roughly 450,000 distinct CDR3 sequences, 20% to 30% seen once. Here the sequenced sample was peripheral blood mononuclear cells (PBMCs), taken when the disease was refractory, from a patient treated with antithyroid drugs. These receptors were taken from a female donor with Graves disease. The CDR3 runs from the conserved cysteine through the conserved F or W. Some rows have no size entry. The others give once, few or many, or a class for an expanded clone.

TRBV5-1,many,CASSLDGTGYYGYTF
TRBV7-6,many,CASSLGPGGREQYF
TRBV28,many,CATQGLAGASYEQYF
TRBV12-3/TRBV12-4,many,CASSQGNEQFF
TRBV11-3,-,CASSLTLGTEPNQPQHF
TRBV7-2,-,CASSPQVLGVKYGYTF
TRBV25-1,-,CASSESPRGEQFF
TRBV20-1,-,CSAITGTSSETQYF
TRBV2,many,CASSERPPYEQYF
TRBV6-5,few,CASSYMRNQPQHF
TRBV9,-,CASSVGGTSVLEQYF
TRBV19,few,CASTSRPGELFF
TRBV6-1,-,CASNKEGVNIQYF
TRBV5-1,few,CASSLSSGRAVYEQYF
TRBV29-1,-,CSVDTGRNEKLFF
TRBV20-1,many,CSATWDSALGYTF
TRBV14,few,CASSQVSNSPLHF
TRBV14,-,CASSPPGLYYEQYF
TRBV2,-,CASSLTVEGRLGGYTF
TRBV7-3,-,CASSPSTGSRYGYTF
TRBV14,-,CASSTSRYEQYF
TRBV19,-,CASTDHRVSGNTIYF
TRBV2,many,CASRQGYEQYF
TRBV27,many,CASRRDRQSLDTEAFF
TRBV12-3/TRBV12-4,few,CASSLGIAKNIQYF
TRBV12-3/TRBV12-4,many,CASRTSGSPPEQYF
TRBV20-1,few,CSARPSEGTGAFF
TRBV20-1,-,CSARRRGGPLRSGTGELFF